Given below is one T cell receptor (beta chain) in context. Its antigen is not identified. This CDR3 has 12 amino acids. Germline V gene data show CDR1 as KGHSH and CDR2 as LQKENI. The V end was cut by 5 bases, the J end by 4 bases, with 8 bases between. This specimen comes from a study of T cells in localized non-small cell lung cancer. General study points: For the top 100 tumor clones, a median approximately 50 also appeared in adjacent lung.

Profiling relied on immunoSEQ multiplex PCR, and the TCRdb table lists in-frame clones only, not all of them. The sample has 40,000 to 65,000 clones; around 84% are singletons. The source material was PBMCs, sampled before any cancer treatment. This chain uses TRBV18 with TRBJ1-2; D gene ambiguous. This TCR was recovered from a female donor with stage II lung adenocarcinoma. In nucleotides, the CDR3 is TGTGCCAGCTCAGAGCTATTCTATGGCTACACCTTC. Its protein product is CASSELFYGYTF.